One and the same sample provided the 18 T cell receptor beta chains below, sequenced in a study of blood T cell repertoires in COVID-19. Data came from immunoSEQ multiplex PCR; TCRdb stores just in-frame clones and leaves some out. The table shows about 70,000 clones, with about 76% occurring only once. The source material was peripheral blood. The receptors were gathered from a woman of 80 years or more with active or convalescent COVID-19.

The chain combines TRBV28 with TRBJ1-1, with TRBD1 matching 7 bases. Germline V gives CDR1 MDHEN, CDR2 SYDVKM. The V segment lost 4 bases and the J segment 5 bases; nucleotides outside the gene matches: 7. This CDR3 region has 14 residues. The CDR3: CASSSGQPPTEAFF. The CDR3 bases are TGTGCCAGCAGTTCGGGACAGCCGCCGACTGAAGCTTTCTTT.

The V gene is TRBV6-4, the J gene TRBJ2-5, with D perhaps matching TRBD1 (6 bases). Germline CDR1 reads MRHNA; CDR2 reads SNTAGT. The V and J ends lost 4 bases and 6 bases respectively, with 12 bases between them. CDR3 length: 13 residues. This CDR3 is CASSGVQGQTQYF. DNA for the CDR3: TGTGCCAGCAGTGGTGTACAGGGCCAGACCCAGTACTTC.

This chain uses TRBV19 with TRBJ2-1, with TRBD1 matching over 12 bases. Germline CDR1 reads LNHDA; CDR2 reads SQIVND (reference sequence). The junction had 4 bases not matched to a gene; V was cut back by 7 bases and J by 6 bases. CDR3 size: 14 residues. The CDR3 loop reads CASMGTGGINEQFF. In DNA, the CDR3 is TGTGCCAGTATGGGGACAGGGGGCATCAATGAGCAGTTCTTC.

The CDR3 loop is CASSPATRVNTGELFF. DNA of the CDR3: TGCGCCAGCAGCCCCGCCACCCGGGTAAACACCGGGGAGCTGTTTTTT. The chain is built from TRBV5-1 and TRBJ2-2; D remains unclear. This CDR3 is built from 16 residues. The germline V and J ends were trimmed by 4 bases and 2 bases, with 15 bases remaining between them. Germline V gene sequence: CDR1 SGHRS, CDR2 YFSETQ.

The CDR3 sequence: CASSLIRAGGDIQYF. For the CDR3, the DNA is TGCGCCAGCAGCTTAATCAGGGCCGGCGGGGACATTCAGTACTTC. J is TRBJ2-4 and V is TRBV5-1, with TRBD2 as a possible D gene (6 bases). This CDR3 contains 15 residues. V shed 2 bases and J shed 8 bases, with 17 bases lying between them. Germline lookup yields CDR1 SGHRS and CDR2 YFSETQ.

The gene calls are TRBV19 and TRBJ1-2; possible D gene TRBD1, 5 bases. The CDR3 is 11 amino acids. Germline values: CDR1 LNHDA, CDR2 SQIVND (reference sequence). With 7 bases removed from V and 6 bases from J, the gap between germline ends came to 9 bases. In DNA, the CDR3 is TGTGCCAGTATGGGGCAGGATGGCTACACCTTC. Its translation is CASMGQDGYTF.

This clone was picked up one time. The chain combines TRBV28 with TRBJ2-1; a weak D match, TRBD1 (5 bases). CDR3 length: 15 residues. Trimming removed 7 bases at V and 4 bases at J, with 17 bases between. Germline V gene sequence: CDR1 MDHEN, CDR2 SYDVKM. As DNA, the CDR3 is TGTGCCAGCAACCAAGACAGCGCTAGGTACAATGAGCAGTTCTTC. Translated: CASNQDSARYNEQFF.

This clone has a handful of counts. In nucleotides, the CDR3 is TGTGCCAGCAGACCTAACAGGGAGATGAAGGAAAAACTGTTTTTT. Translated, it gives CASRPNREMKEKLFF. The rearrangement uses TRBV9 and TRBJ1-4; perhaps TRBD1 as D (6 bases). This CDR3 has 15 residues. Germline V gene lookup returns CDR1 SGDLS and CDR2 YYNGEE. The germline V and J ends were trimmed by 5 bases and 8 bases, with 19 bases remaining between them.

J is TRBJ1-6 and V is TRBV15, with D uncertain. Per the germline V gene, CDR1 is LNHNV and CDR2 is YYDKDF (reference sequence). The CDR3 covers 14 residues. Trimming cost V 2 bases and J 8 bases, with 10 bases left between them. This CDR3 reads CATSRQRSDSPLHF. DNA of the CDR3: TGTGCCACCAGCAGACAAAGGAGCGATTCACCCCTCCACTTT. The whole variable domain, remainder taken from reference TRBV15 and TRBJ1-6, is DAMVIQNPRYQVTQFGKPVTLSCSQTLNHNVMYWYQQKSSQAPKLLFHYYDKDFNNEADTPDNFQSRRPNTSFCFLDIRSPGLGDTAMYLCATSRQRSDSPLHFGNGTRLTVT.

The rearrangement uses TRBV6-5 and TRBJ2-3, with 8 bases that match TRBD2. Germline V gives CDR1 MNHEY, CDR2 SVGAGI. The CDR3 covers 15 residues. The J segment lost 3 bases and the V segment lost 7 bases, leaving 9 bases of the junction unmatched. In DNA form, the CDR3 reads TGTGCCAGCACCAAGACGGGGGGGTGGACAGATACGCAGTATTTT. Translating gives CASTKTGGWTDTQYF.

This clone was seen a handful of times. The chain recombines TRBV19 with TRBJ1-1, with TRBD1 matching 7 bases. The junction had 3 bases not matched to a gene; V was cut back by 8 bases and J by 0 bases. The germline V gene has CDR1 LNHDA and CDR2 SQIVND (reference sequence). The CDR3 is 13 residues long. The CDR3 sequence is CASQDRLNTEAFF. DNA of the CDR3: TGTGCCAGTCAGGACAGGTTGAACACTGAAGCTTTCTTT.

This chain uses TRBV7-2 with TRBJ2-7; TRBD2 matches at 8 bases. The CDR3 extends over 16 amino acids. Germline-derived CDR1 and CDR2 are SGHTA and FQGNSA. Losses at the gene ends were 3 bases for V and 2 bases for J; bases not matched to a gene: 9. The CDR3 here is CASSLMSGGPTYEQYF. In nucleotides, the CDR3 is TGTGCCAGCAGCTTGATGAGCGGGGGCCCTACCTACGAGCAGTACTTC.

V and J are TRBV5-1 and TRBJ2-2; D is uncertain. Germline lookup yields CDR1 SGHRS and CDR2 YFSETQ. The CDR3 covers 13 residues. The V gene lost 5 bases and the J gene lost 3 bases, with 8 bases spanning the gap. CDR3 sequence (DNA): TGCGCCAGCAGGGCAATCGACACCGGGGAGCTGTTTTTT. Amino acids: CASRAIDTGELFF.

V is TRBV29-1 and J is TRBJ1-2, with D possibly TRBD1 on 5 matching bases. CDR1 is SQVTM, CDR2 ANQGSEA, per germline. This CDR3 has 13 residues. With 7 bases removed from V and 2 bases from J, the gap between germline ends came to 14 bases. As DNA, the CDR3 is TGCAGCGCCCGTGCAGGGTCCAACTATGGCTACACCTTC. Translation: CSARAGSNYGYTF. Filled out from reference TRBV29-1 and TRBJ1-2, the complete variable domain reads SAVISQKPSRDICQRGTSLTIQCQVDSQVTMMFWYRQQPGQSLTLIATANQGSEATYESGFVIDKFPISRPNLTFSTLTVSNMSPEDSSIYLCSARAGSNYGYTFGSGTRLTVV.

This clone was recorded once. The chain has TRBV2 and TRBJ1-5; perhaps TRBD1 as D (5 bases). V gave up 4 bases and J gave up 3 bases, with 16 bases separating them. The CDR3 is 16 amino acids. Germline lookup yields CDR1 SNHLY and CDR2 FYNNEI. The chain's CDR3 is CASSGGRGGSNQPQHF. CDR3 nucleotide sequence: TGTGCCAGCAGTGGCGGCCGCGGGGGGTCCAATCAGCCCCAGCATTTT.

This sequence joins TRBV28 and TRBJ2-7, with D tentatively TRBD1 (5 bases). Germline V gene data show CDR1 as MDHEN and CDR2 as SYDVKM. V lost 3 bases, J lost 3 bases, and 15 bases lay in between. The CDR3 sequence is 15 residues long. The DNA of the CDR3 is TGTGCCAGCAGTTTGCTTGCCGCAGGGAACTACGAGCAGTACTTC. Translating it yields CASSLLAAGNYEQYF. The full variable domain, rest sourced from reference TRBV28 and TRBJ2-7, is DVKVTQSSRYLVKRTGEKVFLECVQDMDHENMFWYRQDPGLGLRLIYFSYDVKMKEKGDIPEGYSVSREKKERFSLILESASTNQTSMYLCASSLLAAGNYEQYFGPGTRLTVT.

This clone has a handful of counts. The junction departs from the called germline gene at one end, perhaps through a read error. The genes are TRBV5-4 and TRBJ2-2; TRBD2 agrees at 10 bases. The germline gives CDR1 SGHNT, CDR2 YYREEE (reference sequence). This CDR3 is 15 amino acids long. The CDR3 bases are TGTGCCAGCAGCAGGCTAGCGGGGGATACCGAGGAGCTGTTTTTT. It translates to CASSRLAGDTEELFF.

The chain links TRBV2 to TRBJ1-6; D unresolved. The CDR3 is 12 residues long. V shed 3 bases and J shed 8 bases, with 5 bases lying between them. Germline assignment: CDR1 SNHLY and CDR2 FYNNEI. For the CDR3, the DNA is TGTGCCAGCAGTGAGAGCTATTCACCCCTCCACTTT. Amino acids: CASSESYSPLHF. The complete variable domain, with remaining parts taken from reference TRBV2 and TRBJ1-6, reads EPEVTQTPSHQVTQMGQEVILRCVPISNHLYFYWYRQILGQKVEFLVSFYNNEISEKSEIFDDQFSVERPDGSNFTLKIRSTKLEDSAMYFCASSESYSPLHFGNGTRLTVT.